This TCR beta chain was retrieved from a study of T-cell reconstitution after alpha-beta-depleted transplantation in children. This clonotype appeared many times. One junction end does not reproduce the germline sequence, and a read error may be involved. Germline-derived CDR1 and CDR2 are LNHNV and YYDKDF (reference sequence). The CDR3 runs 14 residues. This sample's TCRbeta library carried unique molecular identifier barcodes. TCRdb called the PCR reads again in MiXCR, with one record for every CDR3 protein. There are some 120,000 distinct CDR3 sequences in the sample; 20% to 25% occur only once, and over 9.5% lies in the top ten.

The starting material was PBMCs, mostly from graft donor cells, obtained 180 days after TCRalphabeta/CD19-depleted stem cell transplant. The rearrangement uses TRBV15 and TRBJ2-1, with D perhaps TRBD1 (7 bases). This receptor was obtained from a male patient between 2 and 10 years old who had a stem cell transplant for chronic granulomatous disease, so the T cells may come from the graft donor. CDR3 loop: CATSRDRRGPPILF. CDR3 nucleotides: TGTGCCACCAGCAGAGATCGGAGGGGGCCACCTATCCTCTTC.